A single sample is the source of the 23 T cell receptor beta chains below, sequenced in a study of control samples from healthy donors and cancer patients. Data came from immunoSEQ multiplex PCR; TCRdb stores just in-frame clones and leaves some out. The sample shows around 110,000 clones, 85% to 95% of them seen only once. The sample comprised blood. All receptors derive from a young man in good health.

The chain joins TRBV7-9 to TRBJ1-6; maybe TRBD1 (6 bases). Germline CDR1 SEHNR, CDR2 FQNEAQ (reference sequence). V was clipped by 1 base and J by 6 bases, with 16 bases between them. This CDR3 comprises 17 residues. Written as DNA, the CDR3 is TGTGCCAGCAGCTTAGGAGGGGGACGTGGCTCTAATTCACCCCTCCACTTT. Amino acid sequence: CASSLGGGRGSNSPLHF.

The chain recombines TRBV19 with TRBJ1-2; tentatively, D is TRBD1 (5 bases). The CDR3 spans 13 residues. Trimming took 10 bases from V and 6 from J, leaving 18 bases between them. The germline V gene has CDR1 LNHDA and CDR2 SQIVND (reference sequence). The chain's CDR3 is CATRGTRPNGYTF. As DNA, the CDR3 is TGTGCCACCCGAGGGACCCGGCCGAATGGCTACACCTTC.

The CDR3 is CASSPDLSSRNTIYF. CDR3 in DNA: TGTGCCAGCTCACCAGATCTCTCGTCGCGGAACACCATATATTTT. The chain recombines TRBV18 with TRBJ1-3, with D unresolved. Germline V gene sequence: CDR1 KGHSH, CDR2 LQKENI. This CDR3 comprises 15 residues. The ends were cut back, 2 bases at V and 7 bases at J, with 15 bases in the middle.

The rearrangement links TRBV18 to TRBJ2-7; TRBD1 might be the D (6 bases). This CDR3 comprises 14 residues. V dropped 3 bases and J dropped 3 bases, with 12 bases sitting between them. Germline loops: CDR1 KGHSH, CDR2 LQKENI. The CDR3 bases are TGTGCCAGCTCACCCCAGGGGTTCGACTACGAGCAGTACTTC. It encodes CASSPQGFDYEQYF.

The J gene is TRBJ2-1, the V gene TRBV5-6; possible D gene TRBD2, 5 bases. Trimming shortened V by 4 bases and J by 2 bases, and 22 bases separated the two germline ends. Germline V CDR1 and CDR2: SGHDT, YYEEEE. The CDR3 runs to 18 residues. In DNA form, the CDR3 reads TGTGCCAGCAGCCCCCCCCGGAGGCCGGGGTTTACCTACAATGAGCAGTTCTTC. Its protein is CASSPPRRPGFTYNEQFF.

This chain joins TRBV27 and TRBJ1-2; D unclear. CDR3 length: 16 amino acids. The V end was cut by 5 bases, the J end by 3 bases, with 19 bases between. The germline CDR1 and CDR2 sequences are MNHEY and SMNVEV (reference sequence). CDR3 DNA sequence: TGTGCCAGCAGTCCACAATTTGACCCACGAGACTATGGCTACACCTTC. Protein product: CASSPQFDPRDYGYTF.

The V call is TRBV19, the J call TRBJ1-5; maybe TRBD1 (6 bases). The germline V gene has CDR1 LNHDA and CDR2 SQIVND (reference sequence). There are 14 residues in the CDR3. V was trimmed by 5 bases and J by 3 bases, leaving 11 bases between them. CDR3 residues: CASSFTGYNQPQHF. CDR3 sequence (DNA): TGTGCCAGTAGTTTTACAGGGTACAATCAGCCCCAGCATTTT.

To note about this clone: The junction does not match germline at one end; this may be a read error. The same CDR3 also results from other DNA sequences found in this sample. This rearrangement joins TRBV6-6 to TRBJ1-4, with D perhaps matching TRBD1 (5 bases). Germline V lookup: CDR1 MNHNY, CDR2 SVGAGI (reference sequence). CDR3 size: 13 residues. CDR3 in DNA: TGCGCCAGCAGTCCGGAGGGACGTGAAAAACTGTTTTTT. It translates to CASSPEGREKLFF.

This clone occurred once. The chain has TRBV19 and TRBJ2-2; D unclear. The CDR3 is 12 residues long. The germline V gene encodes CDR1 LNHDA and CDR2 SQIVND (reference sequence). The V and J ends lost 2 bases and 6 bases respectively, with 4 bases between them. CDR3 protein: CASSINAGELFF. The DNA of the CDR3 is TGTGCCAGTAGTATAAACGCCGGGGAGCTGTTTTTT.

The rearrangement joins TRBV10-3 to TRBJ2-3; TRBD2 aligns across 13 bases. Germline-derived CDR1 and CDR2 are ENHRY and SYGVKD. V dropped 0 bases and J dropped 10; count of bases not matched to a gene: 7. The CDR3 length is 16 residues. The CDR3 region is CAISESLLAGGKAQYF. As DNA, the CDR3 is TGTGCCATCAGTGAGTCGCTACTAGCGGGGGGGAAGGCGCAGTATTTT.

V is TRBV9 and J is TRBJ2-7; 11 nucleotides align to TRBD1. Per the germline V gene, CDR1 is SGDLS and CDR2 is YYNGEE. The CDR3 sequence is 14 residues long. V dropped 4 bases and J dropped 4; count of bases not matched to a gene: 4. The CDR3: CASSIGQGAYEQYF. DNA for the CDR3: TGTGCCAGCAGCATCGGACAGGGGGCGTACGAGCAGTACTTC.

This rearrangement joins TRBV6-1 to TRBJ2-7, with D perhaps matching TRBD1 or TRBD2 (5 bases each). V was clipped by 2 bases and J by 9 bases, with 14 bases between them. The CDR3 totals 13 residues. CDR1 is MNHNS and CDR2 is SASEGT in the germline V gene. CDR3: CASSESGRVGQYV. CDR3 nucleotides: TGTGCCAGCAGTGAATCGGGGCGCGTCGGGCAGTACGTC.

The chain joins TRBV19 to TRBJ1-3; D unresolved. The CDR3 covers 15 residues. The V end was cut by 10 bases, the J end by 0 bases, with 16 bases between. Germline values: CDR1 LNHDA, CDR2 SQIVND (reference sequence). CDR3 in amino acids: CATSSRRASGNTIYF. CDR3 DNA: TGTGCCACTTCCTCCCGACGGGCCTCTGGAAACACCATATATTTT.

In DNA, the CDR3 is TGTGCCAGCAGACGAGAGGGACAGTCCTACGAGCAGTACGTC. Amino acid sequence: CASRREGQSYEQYV. The rearrangement links TRBV27 to TRBJ2-7; 7 positions match TRBD1. J lost 1 base, V lost 6 bases, and 6 bases had no gene match. Germline V gene data show CDR1 as MNHEY and CDR2 as SMNVEV (reference sequence). The CDR3 extends over 14 amino acids.

The chain couples TRBV6-5 to TRBJ2-7, with 7 bases that match TRBD2. V lost 2 bases, J lost 1 base, and 2 bases stayed unmatched. The length of the CDR3 is 14 residues. Germline V gene data show CDR1 as MNHEY and CDR2 as SVGAGI. CDR3 DNA sequence: TGTGCCAGCAGTTACGGGGGAGGGTCCTACGAGCAGTACTTC. As protein: CASSYGGGSYEQYF.

The chain couples TRBV10-1 to TRBJ2-2; D possibly corresponds to TRBD1 (5 bases). V shed 1 base and J shed 1 base, with 10 bases lying between them. CDR1 WNHNN and CDR2 SYGVQD come from the germline V gene (reference sequence). CDR3 length: 16 residues. The CDR3 reads CASSEYDSLNTGELFF. CDR3 coding DNA: TGCGCCAGCAGTGAGTACGACAGCTTGAACACCGGGGAGCTGTTTTTT.

V gene TRBV11-2 combines with J gene TRBJ2-1, with 12 bases fitting TRBD1. V lost 1 base, J lost 8 bases, and 6 bases stayed unmatched. CDR1 is SGHAT, CDR2 FQNNGV, per germline. The CDR3 totals 16 residues. The CDR3 reads CASSLVGQGARDEQFF. The CDR3 nucleotides read TGTGCCAGCAGCTTAGTGGGACAGGGGGCTAGGGATGAGCAGTTCTTC.

The chain employs TRBV18 and TRBJ2-5; TRBD2 matches at 9 bases. CDR3 size: 14 residues. V lost 4 bases to trimming and J lost 5 bases; unmatched junction nucleotides: 5. Germline V gene sequence: CDR1 KGHSH, CDR2 LQKENI. The CDR3 sequence: CASSLGGTSETQYF. The CDR3 DNA is TGTGCCAGCTCACTGGGGGGGACTAGCGAGACCCAGTACTTC.

The chain links TRBV19 to TRBJ1-5; 7 bases match TRBD1. Germline CDR1 LNHDA, CDR2 SQIVND (reference sequence). V dropped 5 bases and J dropped 4; count of bases not matched to a gene: 5. The CDR3 has 14 residues. The CDR3 bases are TGTGCCAGTAGTCTCCGGGACAGTAATCAGCCCCAGCATTTT. Amino acid sequence: CASSLRDSNQPQHF.

The chain employs TRBV29-1 and TRBJ1-2; 8 bases are a match to TRBD1. From germline, CDR1 is SQVTM and CDR2 ANQGSEA. Trimming at V came to 3 bases and at J to 6 bases, leaving 9 bases not matched to a gene. The CDR3 spans 14 residues. The CDR3 DNA is TGCAGCGTTGAGGGGCTTAGGACAGGGAATGGCTACACCTTC. This sequence encodes CSVEGLRTGNGYTF.

V usage is TRBV14 and J usage is TRBJ1-2; tentative D call: TRBD1 (6 bases). The CDR3 loop spans 15 amino acids. CDR1 SGHDN and CDR2 FVKESK come from the germline V gene. Trimming pared 4 bases from V and 3 bases from J, leaving 15 bases between. This CDR3 is CASSPRGAADYGYTF. The CDR3 DNA reads as TGTGCCAGCAGCCCCCGGGGGGCCGCGGACTATGGCTACACCTTC.

J is TRBJ2-1 and V is TRBV11-2; D possibly corresponds to TRBD1 (6 bases). The germline V gene has CDR1 SGHAT and CDR2 FQNNGV. V shed 4 bases and J shed 14 bases, with 15 bases lying between them. The CDR3 runs to 12 residues. For the CDR3, the DNA is TGTGCCAGCAGCTCGCCCCTCCACAGGGAGTTCTTC. Translated, it gives CASSSPLHREFF.

The chain links TRBV5-1 to TRBJ1-1; D gene unclear. The germline CDR1 and CDR2 sequences are SGHRS and YFSETQ. Trimming removed 0 bases from V and 8 bases from J, with 5 bases in between. The CDR3 is 11 amino acids. The CDR3 protein is CASSLDEEAFF. For the CDR3, the DNA is TGCGCCAGCAGCTTGGATGAGGAAGCTTTCTTT.